The T cell receptor beta chain described here comes from a study of identical twins. TCRdb reprocessed the 5' RACE reads via MiXCR and lists one record per CDR3 protein. The table lists about 520,000 distinct CDR3 sequences, approximately 22% of them singletons. The V and J ends lost 8 bases and 2 bases, in that order; junction bases with no gene match: 3. CDR3 length equals 13 residues. Germline loops: CDR1 SSHAT, CDR2 FNYEAQ (reference sequence). In addition, the sample was reused for a study of T cells expressing NK-cell markers. This second study notes: Eight donors were sequenced, seven testing HCMV-seropositive and one testing seronegative. Expanded NKG2C+ T cell clones were not confirmed as HCMV-specific.

Sequencing was carried out using CD4+ T cells sorted from blood. The chain uses TRBV7-7 and TRBJ2-3, with 8 bases aligning to TRBD2. This receptor was obtained from a woman younger than 30 in good health. As DNA, the CDR3 is TGTGCCAGCGGGACTAGAGACACAGATACGCAGTATTTT. Residues: CASGTRDTDTQYF. Full variable domain (missing parts from reference TRBV7-7 and TRBJ2-3): GAGVSQSPRYKVTKRGQDVTLRCDPISSHATLYWYQQALGQGPEFLTYFNYEAQPDKSGLPSDRFSAERPEGSISTLTIQRTEQRDSAMYRCASGTRDTDTQYFGPGTRLTVL.